Following are 22 T cell receptor beta chains from one sample sequenced in a study of cytomegalovirus exposure and HLA in healthy donors. Sequenced by immunoSEQ multiplex PCR; TCRdb stores in-frame clones only, minus some. The repertoire has approximately 150,000 clones, roughly 86% of them found once; the top ten carry 4.5% to 5.5%. Material: PBMCs. The origin of the receptors is a man aged 18 to 30 in good health and CMV-seropositive.

The J gene is TRBJ2-7, the V gene TRBV10-1, with D hard to call. V was clipped by 3 bases and J by 7 bases, with 10 bases between them. Germline V gene lookup returns CDR1 WNHNN and CDR2 SYGVQD (reference sequence). The CDR3 is 12 amino acids. The DNA of the CDR3 is TGCGCCAGCAGTGATCCAGGAAAGGAGCAGTACTTC. Protein: CASSDPGKEQYF.

The V gene is TRBV5-1, the J gene TRBJ2-3; 8 bases match TRBD2. The CDR3 contains 15 residues. V shed 1 base and J 1 base; nucleotides not matched to a gene: 2. The germline V gene encodes CDR1 SGHRS and CDR2 YFSETQ. The CDR3, as DNA: TGCGCCAGCAGCTTGCGGGAGGGGGGCACAGATACGCAGTATTTT. Amino acids: CASSLREGGTDTQYF.

This clone has ten or more counts. The V gene is TRBV30, the J gene TRBJ1-5, with D possibly being TRBD1 (5 bases). CDR3 length: 16 amino acids. Trimming removed 0 bases from V and 6 bases from J, with 18 bases in between. Germline CDR1 GTSNPN, CDR2 SVGIG (reference sequence). This CDR3 reads CAWSVLGHPKGQPQHF. The CDR3 DNA reads TGTGCCTGGAGTGTACTGGGGCACCCGAAGGGTCAGCCCCAGCATTTT.

Here the CDR3 DNA reads TGTGCCAGCGGAGGGCCTGGGGGCACCGGGGAGCTGTTTTTT. It codes for CASGGPGGTGELFF. This chain uses TRBV28 with TRBJ2-2, with D possibly matching TRBD2 (6 bases). CDR3 size: 14 residues. The germline gives CDR1 MDHEN, CDR2 SYDVKM. V gave up 8 bases and J gave up 4 bases, with 14 bases separating them.

The chain is built from TRBV25-1 and TRBJ2-7; 7 nucleotides agree with TRBD2. The CDR3 spans 14 residues. CDR1 is MGHDK, CDR2 SYGVNS, per germline. The ends lost 1 base at V and 6 bases at J; junction bases unmatched: 6. CDR3 in amino acids: CASSESAGASEQYF. DNA of the CDR3: TGTGCCAGCAGTGAATCGGCGGGAGCGAGCGAGCAGTACTTC.

The rearrangement joins TRBV7-9 to TRBJ1-1; D not certain. This CDR3 has 13 residues. Germline CDR1 SEHNR, CDR2 FQNEAQ (reference sequence). V lost 7 bases and J lost 3, with 12 bases in between. The CDR3 loop reads CASTLGVDTEAFF. The CDR3 DNA follows: TGTGCCAGCACCCTAGGTGTAGACACTGAAGCTTTCTTT.

This clone was counted a single time. V is TRBV5-6 and J is TRBJ2-1; D perhaps matches TRBD2 (6 bases). Trimming stripped 0 bases from V and 7 bases from J, with 11 bases between. Germline V gives CDR1 SGHDT, CDR2 YYEEEE. The CDR3 contains 14 residues. The CDR3 DNA sequence: TGTGCCAGCAGCTTGGCGGGGGTTGGTAATGAGCAGTTCTTC. It yields the protein CASSLAGVGNEQFF.

The gene calls are TRBV7-2 and TRBJ2-7, with D maybe TRBD2 (6 bases). Trimming pared 2 bases from V and 1 base from J, leaving 12 bases between. This CDR3 contains 15 residues. CDR1 and CDR2 from the germline V gene are SGHTA and FQGNSA. DNA for the CDR3: TGTGCCAGCAGCTTAAGTGGTGGGGGGTCCTACGAGCAGTACTTC. Translation gives CASSLSGGGSYEQYF.

This chain connects TRBV27 to TRBJ2-5; D perhaps matches TRBD2 (5 bases). Germline assignment: CDR1 MNHEY and CDR2 SMNVEV (reference sequence). This CDR3 comprises 16 residues. Deletions cut 2 bases from V and 7 bases from J, with 20 bases between. CDR3 region: CASSLQASGVRGTQYF. The DNA for the CDR3 is TGTGCCAGCAGTTTACAAGCCTCAGGAGTCCGGGGGACCCAGTACTTC.

This chain joins TRBV6-5 and TRBJ2-7, with D hard to call. CDR3 length: 15 amino acids. The ends were cut back, 0 bases at V and 5 bases at J, with 14 bases in the middle. Germline CDR1 is MNHEY and CDR2 is SVGAGI. DNA for the CDR3: TGTGCCAGCAGTTACTCTGGGCTCCCTACTGACGAGCAGTACTTC. Translating gives CASSYSGLPTDEQYF.

V is TRBV29-1 and J is TRBJ2-1, with D possibly TRBD1 on 6 matching bases. Germline V gene sequence: CDR1 SQVTM, CDR2 ANQGSEA. The CDR3 is made up of 15 amino acids. The germline V and J ends were trimmed by 3 bases and 0 bases, with 12 bases remaining between them. The CDR3 DNA sequence: TGCAGCGTTGAGGGGGCGACTCACTCCTACAATGAGCAGTTCTTC. It yields the protein CSVEGATHSYNEQFF.

The CDR3, as DNA: TGTGCCAGCAGCTTGGATGGGGGGATTCAGCCCCAGCATTTT. Its translation: CASSLDGGIQPQHF. This sequence joins TRBV5-4 and TRBJ1-5, with D perhaps matching TRBD1 (5 bases). With 0 bases removed from V and 6 bases from J, the gap between germline ends came to 10 bases. CDR1 and CDR2 from the germline V gene are SGHNT and YYREEE (reference sequence). There are 14 residues in the CDR3.

This chain joins TRBV29-1 and TRBJ2-5; a weak D match, TRBD1 (6 bases). The V and J ends lost 6 bases and 5 bases respectively, with 10 bases between them. The length of the CDR3 is 11 residues. From germline, CDR1 is SQVTM and CDR2 ANQGSEA. CDR3 coding DNA: TGCAGCGTGAACAGGGTGGAGACCCAGTACTTC. Translation gives CSVNRVETQYF.

This sequence joins TRBV28 and TRBJ2-2, with D perhaps matching TRBD1 (6 bases). The germline V gene encodes CDR1 MDHEN and CDR2 SYDVKM. The length of the CDR3 is 13 residues. Trimming removed 6 bases from V and 5 bases from J, with 10 bases in between. The CDR3 nucleotides are TGTGCCAGCAGATTACAGGGTACCGGGGAGCTGTTTTTT. Translated: CASRLQGTGELFF.

The V call is TRBV5-6, the J call TRBJ1-2, with TRBD1 identical over 7 bases. The CDR3 is 16 amino acids. V lost 4 bases and J lost 3; bases outside the gene matches: 12. In germline, CDR1 is SGHDT, CDR2 YYEEEE. The CDR3 DNA follows: TGTGCCAGCAGCGGTACGAACAGGGGCAGGGACTATGGCTACACCTTC. This translates into CASSGTNRGRDYGYTF.

This clone was observed a few times. V gene TRBV7-9 combines with J gene TRBJ2-5; 7 bases are shared with TRBD1. The CDR3 length is 15 residues. V was pared by 3 bases and J by 4 bases, with 8 bases of the junction left unmatched. The germline V gene encodes CDR1 SEHNR and CDR2 FQNEAQ (reference sequence). DNA of the CDR3: TGTGCCAGCAGCTTGGATAAGGGGGCGAGAGAGACCCAGTACTTC. Its protein product is CASSLDKGARETQYF.

The chain joins TRBV2 to TRBJ1-2; 7 bases are a match to TRBD1. The CDR3 covers 13 residues. In germline, CDR1 is SNHLY, CDR2 FYNNEI. V trimming: 6 bases; J trimming: 8 bases; junction bases outside the gene matches: 9. In nucleotides, the CDR3 is TGTGCCAGCAGGGAGGGGGCGGATTCCGGCTACACCTTC. It is translated as CASREGADSGYTF.

This rearrangement joins TRBV14 to TRBJ1-5; D is undetermined. V was shortened by 0 bases and J by 6 bases, with 6 bases between the two germline ends. The CDR3 sequence is 13 residues long. Germline V gives CDR1 SGHDN, CDR2 FVKESK. The CDR3 spells CASSQDSVQPQHF. In DNA, the CDR3 is TGTGCCAGCAGCCAAGATTCGGTTCAGCCCCAGCATTTT.

The rearrangement uses TRBV27 and TRBJ2-7; 8 nucleotides align to TRBD1. Losses at the gene ends were 3 bases for V and 9 bases for J; bases not matched to a gene: 10. This CDR3 region has 14 residues. The V gene's germline CDR1 is MNHEY and CDR2 SMNVEV (reference sequence). CDR3 nucleotides: TGTGCCAGCAGTTTTGGTCAGGGGGCGACCGGGCAGTACTTC. Amino acid sequence: CASSFGQGATGQYF.

The genes are TRBV7-8 and TRBJ2-5, with TRBD1 identical over 7 bases. The V segment lost 3 bases and the J segment 5 bases; nucleotides outside the gene matches: 6. Per the germline V gene, CDR1 is SGHVS and CDR2 is FQNEAQ. The CDR3 totals 14 residues. CDR3 amino acids: CASSLYRGEETQYF. In nucleotides, the CDR3 is TGTGCCAGCAGCTTGTACAGGGGTGAGGAGACCCAGTACTTC.

V gene TRBV13 combines with J gene TRBJ2-7, with D possibly matching TRBD2 (5 bases). V lost 5 bases and J lost 2, with 19 bases in between. The CDR3 consists of 16 residues. Germline V CDR1 and CDR2: PRHDT, FYEKMQ (reference sequence). This CDR3 reads CASSLAPTGYPYEQYF. The CDR3 bases are TGTGCCAGCAGCCTAGCCCCCACGGGATATCCCTACGAGCAGTACTTC. The variable domain in full, with the rest retrieved from reference TRBV13 and TRBJ2-7, is AAGVIQSPRHLIKEKRETATLKCYPIPRHDTVYWYQQGPGQDPQFLISFYEKMQSDKGSIPDRFSAQQFSDYHSELNMSSLELGDSALYFCASSLAPTGYPYEQYFGPGTRLTVT.

The chain has TRBV4-1 and TRBJ2-1; 7 nucleotides agree with TRBD2. Germline V gene lookup returns CDR1 MGHRA and CDR2 YSYEKL. The J segment lost 5 bases and the V segment lost 5 bases, leaving 12 bases of the junction unmatched. The CDR3 is 16 residues long. The CDR3 loop is CASSSRSLAENNEQFF. DNA of the CDR3: TGCGCCAGCAGCTCCCGCTCGCTAGCGGAAAACAATGAGCAGTTCTTC.